The next 15 T cell receptor beta chains were all read from a single sample in a study of control samples from healthy donors and cancer patients. Sequencing used immunoSEQ multiplex PCR; TCRdb keeps in-frame clones, though not all of them. The repertoire includes around 110,000 clones, 85% to 90% of them detected once, and approximately 1.1% sits in the top ten. Sequencing was performed on PBMCs. These receptors all stem from a woman in her fifties or sixties with colorectal cancer.

The J gene is TRBJ2-1, the V gene TRBV6-4; 9 bases align to TRBD2. The CDR3 contains 14 residues. Trimming removed 4 bases from V and 9 bases from J; junction bases left unmatched: 7. Looked up from germline, CDR1 is MRHNA and CDR2 is SNTAGT. CDR3 DNA sequence: TGTGCCAGCAGTGTGGCTAGCGGGATTGGTGAGCAGTTCTTC. Translation: CASSVASGIGEQFF.

V and J are TRBV19 and TRBJ2-3; D perhaps matches TRBD1 (6 bases). The V end lost 10 bases, the J end lost 2 bases, and 16 bases lay between the germline ends. Germline assignment: CDR1 LNHDA and CDR2 SQIVND (reference sequence). This CDR3 contains 14 residues. The CDR3 protein is CATSSGQYTDTQYF. CDR3 in DNA: TGTGCCACTTCCTCGGGACAATACACAGATACGCAGTATTTT. The variable domain in full, with the rest retrieved from reference TRBV19 and TRBJ2-3, is DGGITQSPKYLFRKEGQNVTLSCEQNLNHDAMYWYRQDPGQGLRLIYYSQIVNDFQKGDIAEGYSVSREKKESFPLTVTSAQKNPTAFYLCATSSGQYTDTQYFGPGTRLTVL.

The V gene is TRBV19, the J gene TRBJ2-5; TRBD1 agrees at 8 bases. CDR1 and CDR2 (germline): LNHDA, SQIVND (reference sequence). Trimming took 5 bases from V and 4 from J; bases not matched to a gene: 9. This CDR3 spans 15 amino acids. This chain's CDR3 is CASSSGQALGETQYF. CDR3 DNA: TGTGCCAGTAGTTCGGGACAGGCCCTGGGAGAGACCCAGTACTTC. Variable domain in full (rest from reference TRBV19 and TRBJ2-5): DGGITQSPKYLFRKEGQNVTLSCEQNLNHDAMYWYRQDPGQGLRLIYYSQIVNDFQKGDIAEGYSVSREKKESFPLTVTSAQKNPTAFYLCASSSGQALGETQYFGPGTRLLVL.

The chain has TRBV27 and TRBJ2-7, with TRBD2 identical over 11 bases. CDR1 is MNHEY and CDR2 is SMNVEV in the germline V gene (reference sequence). The CDR3 is 16 amino acids. With 5 bases clipped from V and 0 bases from J, the junction kept 6 bases outside the gene matches. CDR3 amino acids: CASSARLAGPSYEQYF. The CDR3 coding sequence is TGTGCCAGCAGTGCCCGACTAGCGGGGCCCTCCTACGAGCAGTACTTC.

The chain has TRBV12-3 or TRBV12-4 and TRBJ1-2; 7 bases match TRBD1. The CDR3 consists of 12 residues. With 5 bases clipped from V and 12 bases from J, the junction kept 9 bases outside the gene matches. CDR3 amino acids: CASSPGTAGNTF. The DNA of the CDR3 is TGTGCCAGCAGTCCCGGGACAGCAGGTAACACCTTC.

The chain is built from TRBV19 and TRBJ1-3; D is unresolved. The CDR3 loop spans 14 amino acids. CDR1 is LNHDA and CDR2 is SQIVND in the germline V gene (reference sequence). V lost 7 bases and J 2 bases, leaving 12 bases between the germline ends. The CDR3 nucleotides are TGTGCCAGTACCGACGGGTTTACTGGAAACACCATATATTTT. It is translated as CASTDGFTGNTIYF.

The table lists this clone with a count of one. The chain carries TRBV19 and TRBJ2-3; D may match TRBD1 or TRBD2 (7 bases each). Per germline, CDR1 LNHDA and CDR2 SQIVND (reference sequence). This CDR3 comprises 17 residues. The V gene lost 7 bases and the J gene lost 3 bases, with 23 bases spanning the gap. Written as DNA, the CDR3 is TGTGCCAGTACCCCTTGGATGGGAGGGGGCGATACAGATACGCAGTATTTT. It encodes CASTPWMGGGDTDTQYF. Looking up the rest from reference TRBV19 and TRBJ2-3 gives the full variable domain: DGGITQSPKYLFRKEGQNVTLSCEQNLNHDAMYWYRQDPGQGLRLIYYSQIVNDFQKGDIAEGYSVSREKKESFPLTVTSAQKNPTAFYLCASTPWMGGGDTDTQYFGPGTRLTVL.

This clone appeared a single time. The chain carries TRBV6-6 and TRBJ2-1; D is perhaps TRBD2 (5 bases). Germline V lookup: CDR1 MNHNY, CDR2 SVGAGI (reference sequence). V shed 5 bases and J shed 3 bases, with 11 bases lying between them. This CDR3 is built from 14 residues. This CDR3 is CASSRSVDYNEQFF. Written as DNA, the CDR3 is TGTGCCAGCAGTCGTAGCGTGGACTACAATGAGCAGTTCTTC.

The J gene is TRBJ1-1, the V gene TRBV18, with D possibly matching TRBD1 (5 bases). The V end was cut by 3 bases, the J end by 1 base, with 24 bases between. This CDR3 comprises 19 residues. Germline lookup yields CDR1 KGHSH and CDR2 LQKENI. This chain's CDR3 is CASSPPLLPGIFANTEAFF. In nucleotides, the CDR3 is TGTGCCAGCTCACCCCCCTTGTTGCCAGGGATCTTTGCGAACACTGAAGCTTTCTTT.

This clone was observed a few times. The CDR3 is CASRRGTMNTEAFF. The CDR3 nucleotides read TGTGCCAGCAGGAGAGGCACCATGAACACTGAAGCTTTCTTT. The chain has TRBV9 and TRBJ1-1; D uncertain. V was cut by 5 bases and J by 0 bases, with 11 bases left in between. The CDR3 covers 14 residues. Germline V lookup: CDR1 SGDLS, CDR2 YYNGEE.

The chain employs TRBV5-5 and TRBJ2-7; D uncertain. Trimming removed 0 bases from V and 0 bases from J, with 7 bases in between. The CDR3 consists of 14 residues. Germline V gene lookup returns CDR1 SGHKS and CDR2 YYEKEE (reference sequence). CDR3 residues: CASSLGLRSYEQYF. The CDR3 DNA is TGTGCCAGCAGCTTGGGACTCCGCTCCTACGAGCAGTACTTC.

This clone was seen repeatedly, ten times or more. The chain links TRBV30 to TRBJ1-2; no clear D. CDR1 is GTSNPN, CDR2 SVGIG, per germline (reference sequence). The CDR3 is made up of 12 amino acids. Trimming removed 1 base from V and 8 bases from J, with 11 bases in between. CDR3 loop: CAWSGVSGGYTF. As DNA, the CDR3 is TGTGCCTGGAGTGGGGTCAGCGGAGGCTACACCTTC.

The CDR3 DNA sequence: TGTGCCACCAGTGGTCCACAGGGAGGAGAGGAGACCCAGTACTTC. The encoded protein is CATSGPQGGEETQYF. The chain uses TRBV24-1 and TRBJ2-5; perhaps D is TRBD1 or TRBD2 (6 bases each). The V gene's germline CDR1 is KGHDR and CDR2 SFDVKD. The ends were cut back, 5 bases at V and 5 bases at J, with 17 bases in the middle. The CDR3 contains 15 residues.

CDR3 coding DNA: TGTGCCAGCAGCTTAGCGGTCTACAATGAGCAGTTCTTC. This translates into CASSLAVYNEQFF. The J gene is TRBJ2-1, the V gene TRBV11-2; D is undetermined. This CDR3 is 13 amino acids long. V lost 1 base, J lost 3 bases, and 4 bases lay in between. From germline, CDR1 is SGHAT and CDR2 FQNNGV.

The rearrangement uses TRBV7-2 and TRBJ2-5; 9 nucleotides agree with TRBD1. V lost 6 bases to trimming and J lost 2 bases; unmatched junction nucleotides: 7. Germline V gene sequence: CDR1 SGHTA, CDR2 FQGNSA. The CDR3 consists of 15 residues. CDR3 DNA: TGTGCCAGCAGGTCGGGGGACAGGGATCAAGAGACCCAGTACTTC. Translation: CASRSGDRDQETQYF. Combining the CDR3 with reference TRBV7-2 and TRBJ2-5 gives the whole variable domain GAGVSQSPSNKVTEKGKDVELRCDPISGHTALYWYRQSLGQGLEFLIYFQGNSAPDKSGLPSDRFSAERTGGSVSTLTIQRTQQEDSAVYLCASRSGDRDQETQYFGPGTRLLVL.